This T cell receptor (beta chain) stems from a study of cytomegalovirus exposure and HLA in healthy donors. The germline gives CDR1 PRHDT, CDR2 FYEKMQ (reference sequence). The CDR3 contains 15 residues. J was trimmed by 2 bases and V by 4 bases; bases with no gene match: 7. In the PCR, 60 Vbeta and 13 Jbeta primers were used. The data were produced by immunoSEQ multiplex PCR, yet TCRdb's version contains in-frame clones alone and is incomplete. Of about 190,000 clones listed, 75% to 85% were seen once; the top ten hold roughly 0.73%. Points on this clone: Antigen unknown.

Study-wide results and limits: Listed as cytomegalovirus-associated were about 160 TCR beta chains. Relative to equally common others, HLA-associated TCR beta chains showed greater clonal expansion in a later analysis. It was only CMV serostatus that was available as immune exposure information.

Sequencing used PBMCs. The chain has TRBV13 and TRBJ2-5; 7 nucleotides line up with TRBD2. This sequence was found in a woman under 30 in good health and CMV-seronegative. The CDR3 DNA is TGTGCCAGCAGCTCAAAGCGGGACTGGCAAGAGACCCAGTACTTC. Protein product: CASSSKRDWQETQYF.